This TCR beta chain was sequenced during a study of OX40 agonist ivuxolimab in advanced cancers. For the study at large: Averaging 60 years in age, with a range of roughly 23 to 85, the cohort was about 86% male. Study outcomes and limitations: Partly responding patients at 0.1-3.0 mg/kg showed some of the smallest clonal expansion. It was also the case that some nonresponders had low normalized T-cell clonal expansion.

This clone was observed a single time. What it binds is unknown. CDR3 length: 15 amino acids. Germline V gene data show CDR1 as LNHDA and CDR2 as SQIVND (reference sequence). J lost 3 bases, V lost 3 bases, and 7 bases had no gene match. Generated by immunoSEQ multiplex PCR, the TCRdb table keeps only in-frame clones and is missing some. The sample holds 55,000 to 80,000 clones, nearly 90% seen once. This chain joins TRBV19 and TRBJ1-2, with TRBD1 matching 7 bases. This receptor was identified in an adult with an advanced solid tumor such as melanoma, head and neck, liver or kidney cancer. The sample was CD4+ or CD8+ T cells sorted from blood, taken in a trial of the OX40 agonist ivuxolimab. CDR3 nucleotides: TGTGCCAGTAGTATCCTACCCACAGGGGACTATGGCTACACCTTC. Translation: CASSILPTGDYGYTF.